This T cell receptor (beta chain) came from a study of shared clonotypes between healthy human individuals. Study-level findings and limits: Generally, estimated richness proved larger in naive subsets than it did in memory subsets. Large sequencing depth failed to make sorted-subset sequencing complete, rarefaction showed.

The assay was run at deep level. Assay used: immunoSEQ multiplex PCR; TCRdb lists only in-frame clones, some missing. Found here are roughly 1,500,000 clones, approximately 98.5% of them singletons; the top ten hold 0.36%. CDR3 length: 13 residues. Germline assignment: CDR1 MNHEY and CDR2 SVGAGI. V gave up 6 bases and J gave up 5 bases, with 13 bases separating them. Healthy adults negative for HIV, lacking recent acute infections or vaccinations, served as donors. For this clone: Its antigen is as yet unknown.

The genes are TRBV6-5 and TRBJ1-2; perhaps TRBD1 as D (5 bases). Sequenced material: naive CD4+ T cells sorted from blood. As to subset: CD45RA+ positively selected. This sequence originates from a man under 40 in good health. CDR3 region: CASSTGTVYGYTF. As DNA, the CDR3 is TGTGCCAGCAGCACCGGGACCGTGTATGGCTACACCTTC.